The subject of this entry is one TCR beta chain. Positively selected for CCR7, the CD45RO-negative cells used as naive CD8 cells excluded terminally differentiated effector memory CD45RA+ cells. TCRdb's copy holds only in-frame clones and misses some; the assay was immunoSEQ multiplex PCR. The sample includes roughly 770,000 clones, about 97% seen only once; the top ten take about 0.25%. This specimen comes from a study of shared clonotypes between healthy human individuals. The CDR3 has 15 residues. The germline CDR1 and CDR2 sequences are SGDLS and YYNGEE. With 5 bases clipped from V and 2 bases from J, the junction kept 8 bases outside the gene matches.

Sequencing used naive CD8+ T cells sorted from blood. The J gene is TRBJ2-5, the V gene TRBV9; 8 bases fit TRBD2. This sequence originates from a man under 40 in good health. CDR3 nucleotides: TGTGCCAGCAGTTATAGCGGGATGGCTCAAGAGACCCAGTACTTC. Translated, it gives CASSYSGMAQETQYF.